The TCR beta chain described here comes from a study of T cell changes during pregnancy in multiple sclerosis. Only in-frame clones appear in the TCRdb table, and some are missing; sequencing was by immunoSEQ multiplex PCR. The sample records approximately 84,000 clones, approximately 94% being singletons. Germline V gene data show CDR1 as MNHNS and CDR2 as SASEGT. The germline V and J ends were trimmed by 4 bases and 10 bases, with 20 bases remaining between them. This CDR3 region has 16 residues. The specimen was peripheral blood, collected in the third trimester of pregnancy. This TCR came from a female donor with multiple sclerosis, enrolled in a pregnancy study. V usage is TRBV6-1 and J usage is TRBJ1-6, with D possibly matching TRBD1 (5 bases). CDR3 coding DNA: TGTGCCAGCAGTGCCCAAGCGGGGGGTGGAGGGTCACCCCTCCACTTT. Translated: CASSAQAGGGGSPLHF.